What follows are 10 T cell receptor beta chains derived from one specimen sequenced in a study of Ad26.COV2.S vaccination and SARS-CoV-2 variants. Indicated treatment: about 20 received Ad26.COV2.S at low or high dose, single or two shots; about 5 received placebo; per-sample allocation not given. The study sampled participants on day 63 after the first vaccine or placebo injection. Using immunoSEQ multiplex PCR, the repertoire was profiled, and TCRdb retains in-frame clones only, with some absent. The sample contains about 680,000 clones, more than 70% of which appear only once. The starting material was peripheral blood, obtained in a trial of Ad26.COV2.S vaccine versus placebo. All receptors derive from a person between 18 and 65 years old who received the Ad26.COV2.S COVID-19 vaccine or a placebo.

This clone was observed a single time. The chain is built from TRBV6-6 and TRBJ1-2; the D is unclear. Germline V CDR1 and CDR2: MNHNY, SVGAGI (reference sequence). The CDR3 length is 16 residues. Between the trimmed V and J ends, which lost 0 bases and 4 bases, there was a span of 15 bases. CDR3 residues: CASSYSNSKMGYGYTF. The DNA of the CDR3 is TGTGCCAGCAGTTACTCAAACAGCAAAATGGGCTATGGCTACACCTTC.

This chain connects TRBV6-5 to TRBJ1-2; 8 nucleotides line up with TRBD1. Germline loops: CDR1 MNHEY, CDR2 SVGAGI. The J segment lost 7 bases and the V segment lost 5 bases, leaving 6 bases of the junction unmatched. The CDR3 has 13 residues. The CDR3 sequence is CASSLRDRSGYTF. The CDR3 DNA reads TGTGCCAGCAGTCTCAGGGACAGGAGTGGCTACACCTTC.

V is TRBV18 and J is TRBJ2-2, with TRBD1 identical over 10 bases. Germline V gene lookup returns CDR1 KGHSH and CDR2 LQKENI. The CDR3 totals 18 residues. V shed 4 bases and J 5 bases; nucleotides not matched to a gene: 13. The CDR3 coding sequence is TGTGCCAGCTCACTGGGACGCCGGGACAGGGGTTCAACCGGGGAGCTGTTTTTT. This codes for CASSLGRRDRGSTGELFF.

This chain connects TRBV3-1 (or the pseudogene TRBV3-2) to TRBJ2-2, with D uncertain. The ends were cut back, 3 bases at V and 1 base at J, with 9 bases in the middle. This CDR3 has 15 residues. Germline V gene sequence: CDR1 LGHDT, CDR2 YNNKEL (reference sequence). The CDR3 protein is CASSQAEMNTGELFF. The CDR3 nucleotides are TGTGCCAGCAGCCAGGCGGAAATGAACACCGGGGAGCTGTTTTTT.

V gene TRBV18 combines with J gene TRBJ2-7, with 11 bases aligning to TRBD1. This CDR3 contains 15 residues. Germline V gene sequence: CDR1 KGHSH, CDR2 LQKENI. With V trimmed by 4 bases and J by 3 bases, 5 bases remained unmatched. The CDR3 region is CASSLPGTGGYEQYF. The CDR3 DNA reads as TGTGCCAGCTCACTCCCCGGGACAGGGGGCTACGAGCAGTACTTC.

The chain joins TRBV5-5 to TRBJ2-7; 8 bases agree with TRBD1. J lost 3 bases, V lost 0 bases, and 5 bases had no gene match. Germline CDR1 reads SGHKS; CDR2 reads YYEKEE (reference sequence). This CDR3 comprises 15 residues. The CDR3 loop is CASSLVVTGGYEQYF. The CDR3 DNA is TGTGCCAGCAGCTTGGTGGTCACAGGGGGCTACGAGCAGTACTTC.

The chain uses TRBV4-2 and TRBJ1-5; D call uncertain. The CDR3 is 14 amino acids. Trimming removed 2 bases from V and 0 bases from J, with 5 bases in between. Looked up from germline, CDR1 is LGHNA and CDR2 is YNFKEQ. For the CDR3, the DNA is TGTGCCAGCAGCCAACGGAGTAGCAATCAGCCCCAGCATTTT. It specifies CASSQRSSNQPQHF.

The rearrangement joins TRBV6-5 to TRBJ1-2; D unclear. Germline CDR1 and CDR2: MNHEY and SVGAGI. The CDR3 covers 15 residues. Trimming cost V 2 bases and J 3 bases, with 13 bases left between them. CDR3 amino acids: CASSYGLRRDYGYTF. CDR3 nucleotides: TGTGCCAGCAGTTACGGACTTAGGCGGGACTATGGCTACACCTTC.

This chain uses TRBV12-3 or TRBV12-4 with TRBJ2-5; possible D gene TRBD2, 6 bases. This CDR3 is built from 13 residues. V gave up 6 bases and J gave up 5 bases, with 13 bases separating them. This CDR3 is CASSGGVVETQYF. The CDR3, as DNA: TGTGCCAGCAGCGGCGGGGTTGTGGAGACCCAGTACTTC.

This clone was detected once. The CDR3 here is CASSVAWGAGYTGELFF. CDR3 DNA: TGTGCCAGCAGCGTAGCTTGGGGGGCTGGGTACACCGGGGAGCTGTTTTTT. The V and J genes are TRBV9 and TRBJ2-2, with D perhaps TRBD1 or TRBD2 (6 bases each). The germline V and J ends were trimmed by 0 bases and 3 bases, with 15 bases remaining between them. Per the germline V gene, CDR1 is SGDLS and CDR2 is YYNGEE. The CDR3 has 17 amino acids.